Following are 32 T cell receptor beta chains from one sample sequenced in a study of shared clonotypes between healthy human individuals. Profiling relied on immunoSEQ multiplex PCR, and the TCRdb table lists in-frame clones only, not all of them. The sample consists of about 2.4 million clones, under 95% of them appearing once. Sequencing was performed on naive CD4+ T cells from PBMCs. Subset given: CD45RA+ positively selected. The receptors originated from a young man in good health. Some clones in this sample may be carry-over from other donors' samples.

This chain uses TRBV30 with TRBJ2-3; TRBD2 agrees at 12 bases. The CDR3 contains 15 residues. V lost 2 bases to trimming and J lost 2 bases; unmatched junction nucleotides: 2. CDR1 GTSNPN and CDR2 SVGIG come from the germline V gene (reference sequence). The CDR3 region is CAWSRLAGATDTQYF. The DNA of the CDR3 is TGTGCCTGGAGTCGACTAGCGGGAGCCACAGATACGCAGTATTTT. The full variable domain, in which reference TRBV30 and TRBJ2-3 provide the parts outside the CDR3, is SQTIHQWPATLVQPVGSPLSLECTVEGTSNPNLYWYRQAAGRGLQLLFYSVGIGQISSEVPQNLSASRPQDRQFILSSKKLLLSDSGFYLCAWSRLAGATDTQYFGPGTRLTVL.

This clone was seen only once. The J gene is TRBJ2-5, the V gene TRBV11-2, with D perhaps TRBD1 (6 bases). CDR3 length: 16 residues. V lost 5 bases and J 8 bases, leaving 24 bases between the germline ends. The germline gives CDR1 SGHAT, CDR2 FQNNGV. Written as DNA, the CDR3 is TGTGCCAGCAGCCCCCGCCTAAGGGGGATAGGGAGAACCCAGTACTTC. This encodes CASSPRLRGIGRTQYF.

CDR3 loop: CASSATGTATEQYF. The DNA of the CDR3 is TGCGCCAGCAGCGCCACCGGGACCGCTACGGAGCAGTACTTC. The chain recombines TRBV5-1 with TRBJ2-7, with D perhaps given as TRBD1 or TRBD2 (5 bases each). The germline V and J ends were trimmed by 4 bases and 7 bases, with 18 bases remaining between them. The germline gives CDR1 SGHRS, CDR2 YFSETQ. The CDR3 has 14 residues.

J is TRBJ2-7 and V is TRBV11-2, with D possibly called TRBD1 or TRBD2 (5 bases each). Germline CDR1 reads SGHAT; CDR2 reads FQNNGV. The CDR3 spans 13 residues. Between the trimmed V and J ends, which lost 6 bases and 5 bases, there was a span of 14 bases. CDR3 coding DNA: TGTGCCAGCAGACCTATGGGGGTAAACGAGCAGTACTTC. Translating gives CASRPMGVNEQYF.

This sequence joins TRBV5-1 and TRBJ2-2; 10 positions match TRBD1. From germline, CDR1 is SGHRS and CDR2 YFSETQ. The V gene end was trimmed by 0 bases and the J gene end by 5 bases; junction bases not matched to a gene: 7. The CDR3 runs to 17 residues. Here the CDR3 DNA reads TGCGCCAGCAGCTTGGCTCGGACAGGGGGTCTAACCGGGGAGCTGTTTTTT. The encoded protein is CASSLARTGGLTGELFF.

The rearrangement joins TRBV18 to TRBJ2-3, with D tentatively TRBD2 (5 bases). V was clipped by 4 bases and J by 5 bases, with 16 bases between them. Germline CDR1 reads KGHSH; CDR2 reads LQKENI. The CDR3 consists of 15 residues. The CDR3 DNA follows: TGTGCCAGCTCACAGCAGGTTCTTGAGGGAGATACGCAGTATTTT. It translates to CASSQQVLEGDTQYF.

This chain links TRBV27 with TRBJ2-7; D gene unclear. Between the trimmed V and J ends, which lost 2 bases and 4 bases, there was a span of 15 bases. Germline V gives CDR1 MNHEY, CDR2 SMNVEV (reference sequence). The CDR3 contains 15 residues. The CDR3 nucleotides read TGTGCCAGCAGTTTAAGGTCAGGCCCCGGGTACGAGCAGTACTTC. Translated: CASSLRSGPGYEQYF.

This chain uses TRBV9 with TRBJ1-3, with D maybe TRBD1 (5 bases). CDR3 length equals 15 residues. Germline V gives CDR1 SGDLS, CDR2 YYNGEE. Trimming stripped 4 bases from V and 3 bases from J, with 14 bases between. CDR3 residues: CASSPSGGYGNTIYF. As DNA, the CDR3 is TGTGCCAGCAGCCCAAGTGGGGGGTATGGAAACACCATATATTTT. The full variable domain, in which reference TRBV9 and TRBJ1-3 provide the parts outside the CDR3, is DSGVTQTPKHLITATGQRVTLRCSPRSGDLSVYWYQQSLDQGLQFLIQYYNGEERAKGNILERFSAQQFPDLHSELNLSSLELGDSALYFCASSPSGGYGNTIYFGEGSWLTVV.

The chain couples TRBV28 to TRBJ2-7; D might be TRBD2 (6 bases). CDR3 length: 16 amino acids. The germline CDR1 and CDR2 sequences are MDHEN and SYDVKM. V lost 2 bases and J lost 1, with 15 bases in between. The CDR3 DNA follows: TGTGCCAGCAGTTTAGACTTGCGGAGGGTATCCTACGAGCAGTACTTC. Amino acid sequence: CASSLDLRRVSYEQYF.

V gene TRBV6-6 combines with J gene TRBJ2-2, with D hard to call. The CDR3 length is 14 residues. V was pared by 6 bases and J by 4 bases, with 12 bases between. CDR1 and CDR2 from the germline V gene are MNHNY and SVGAGI (reference sequence). The CDR3 is CASRTEHRTGELFF. CDR3 bases: TGTGCCAGCAGGACGGAGCACCGCACCGGGGAGCTGTTTTTT.

A word on this clone: Different DNA sequences within this sample yield the same CDR3. The chain combines TRBV5-1 with TRBJ1-1, with D hard to call. V was clipped by 2 bases and J by 0 bases, with 8 bases between them. The CDR3 extends over 14 amino acids. The germline gives CDR1 SGHRS, CDR2 YFSETQ. CDR3 region: CASSFGGMNTEAFF. CDR3 in DNA: TGCGCCAGCAGCTTCGGTGGAATGAACACTGAAGCTTTCTTT.

The chain combines TRBV5-1 with TRBJ2-5; D perhaps matches TRBD2 (6 bases). The CDR3 extends over 13 amino acids. V lost 0 bases, J lost 7 bases, and 10 bases lay in between. Germline CDR1 and CDR2: SGHRS and YFSETQ. The CDR3 nucleotides read TGCGCCAGCAGCTTGGAGCAGGAGGGGACCCAGTACTTC. Translating gives CASSLEQEGTQYF. Using reference TRBV5-1 and TRBJ2-5 for the parts outside the CDR3, the full variable domain is KAGVTQTPRYLIKTRGQQVTLSCSPISGHRSVSWYQQTPGQGLQFLFEYFSETQRNKGNFPGRFSGRQFSNSRSEMNVSTLELGDSALYLCASSLEQEGTQYFGPGTRLLVL.

The V call is TRBV28, the J call TRBJ2-7, with 9 bases aligning to TRBD2. Germline lookup yields CDR1 MDHEN and CDR2 SYDVKM. V lost 6 bases, J lost 4 bases, and 13 bases stayed unmatched. The CDR3 length is 16 residues. The CDR3 sequence: CASRGLLAGESYEQYF. The CDR3 bases are TGTGCCAGCAGGGGATTGTTAGCGGGAGAGTCTTACGAGCAGTACTTC.

This clone was recorded once. The chain employs TRBV6-1 and TRBJ2-3; D is ambiguous. Trimming shortened V by 7 bases and J by 3 bases, and 8 bases separated the two germline ends. The length of the CDR3 is 12 residues. CDR1 and CDR2 (germline): MNHNS, SASEGT. The CDR3 DNA reads TGTGCCAGCACCCTCCATACAGATACGCAGTATTTT. Its translation is CASTLHTDTQYF.

V gene TRBV9 combines with J gene TRBJ1-3; D is undetermined. The CDR3 covers 14 residues. V was shortened by 0 bases and J by 4 bases, with 8 bases between the two germline ends. The germline V gene encodes CDR1 SGDLS and CDR2 YYNGEE. CDR3 nucleotides: TGTGCCAGCAGCGTAGGGGTAGCAGGAAACACCATATATTTT. It is translated as CASSVGVAGNTIYF.

V and J are TRBV5-6 and TRBJ1-2; 9 bases are shared with TRBD1. The CDR3 has 14 amino acids. The J segment lost 7 bases and the V segment lost 4 bases, leaving 8 bases of the junction unmatched. Germline CDR1 is SGHDT and CDR2 is YYEEEE. The CDR3, as DNA: TGTGCCAGCAGCACATGGGACAGGGTTGGTGGCTACACCTTC. It codes for CASSTWDRVGGYTF.

Worth noting for this clone: Different DNA sequences within this sample yield the same CDR3. V gene TRBV28 combines with J gene TRBJ2-2, with 8 bases aligning to TRBD2. Germline assignment: CDR1 MDHEN and CDR2 SYDVKM. V lost 6 bases, J lost 5 bases, and 8 bases stayed unmatched. The CDR3 has 15 residues. The CDR3 sequence: CASSRGLAGTGELFF. The CDR3 DNA reads as TGTGCCAGCAGCCGTGGACTAGCAGGGACCGGGGAGCTGTTTTTT. Together with reference TRBV28 and TRBJ2-2, the CDR3 gives the full variable domain: DVKVTQSSRYLVKRTGEKVFLECVQDMDHENMFWYRQDPGLGLRLIYFSYDVKMKEKGDIPEGYSVSREKKERFSLILESASTNQTSMYLCASSRGLAGTGELFFGEGSRLTVL.

The rearrangement links TRBV7-3 to TRBJ2-2; 10 bases fit TRBD1. The V gene's germline CDR1 is SGHTA and CDR2 FQGTGA. J was trimmed by 5 bases and V by 5 bases; bases with no gene match: 2. CDR3 size: 14 residues. CDR3 sequence reads: CASSPGQGTGELFF. The CDR3 region has the DNA TGTGCCAGCAGCCCGGGACAGGGGACCGGGGAGCTGTTTTTT.

This sequence joins TRBV5-1 and TRBJ2-7; TRBD2 aligns across 8 bases. CDR1 SGHRS and CDR2 YFSETQ come from the germline V gene. This CDR3 has 15 amino acids. V dropped 5 bases and J dropped 1; count of bases not matched to a gene: 8. CDR3 loop: CASRQGLGGSYEQYF. CDR3 bases: TGCGCCAGCAGACAGGGACTAGGGGGATCCTACGAGCAGTACTTC.

The J gene is TRBJ1-4, the V gene TRBV2, with 7 nucleotides matching TRBD1. Germline V lookup: CDR1 SNHLY, CDR2 FYNNEI. This CDR3 is built from 15 residues. The trim removed 1 base at V and 8 bases at J, leaving 7 bases unmatched. CDR3 sequence (DNA): TGTGCCAGCAGTGAAGAGACAGGGAGTGGGGAAAAACTGTTTTTT. Its protein product is CASSEETGSGEKLFF.

The chain recombines TRBV7-2 with TRBJ1-2; TRBD1 matches 7 bases. Germline loops: CDR1 SGHTA, CDR2 FQGNSA. The length of the CDR3 is 13 residues. V gave up 5 bases and J gave up 4 bases; unmatched junction bases: 4. The CDR3 sequence is CASSITGAYGYTF. The CDR3 DNA reads TGTGCCAGCAGCATTACAGGGGCCTATGGCTACACCTTC.

The J gene is TRBJ1-4, the V gene TRBV7-2; TRBD1 might be the D (6 bases). CDR1 and CDR2 from the germline V gene are SGHTA and FQGNSA. The CDR3 is made up of 16 amino acids. Trimming pared 0 bases from V and 1 base from J, leaving 9 bases between. CDR3 residues: CASSLAYRETNEKLFF. The CDR3 nucleotides are TGTGCCAGCAGCTTAGCGTACAGGGAAACTAATGAAAAACTGTTTTTT.

This chain connects TRBV27 to TRBJ1-2; TRBD1 is a possible D gene (5 bases). CDR1 and CDR2 from the germline V gene are MNHEY and SMNVEV (reference sequence). The CDR3 is 17 amino acids. Trimming shortened V by 8 bases and J by 1 base, and 23 bases separated the two germline ends. The CDR3 loop is CASAPLGVSGLNYGYTF. DNA of the CDR3: TGTGCCAGCGCCCCCCTCGGGGTATCAGGGCTTAACTATGGCTACACCTTC.

The chain recombines TRBV5-8 with TRBJ2-3; D is unresolved. Germline loops: CDR1 SGHTS, CDR2 YDEGEE. V was pared by 0 bases and J by 0 bases, with 17 bases between. The CDR3 runs to 18 residues. The CDR3, as DNA: TGTGCCAGCAGCTTGGGGTCTAGGTTTTGGTCTAGCACAGATACGCAGTATTTT. Translated: CASSLGSRFWSSTDTQYF.

The V call is TRBV7-9, the J call TRBJ2-5; 15 bases are shared with TRBD2. This CDR3 has 19 residues. V was pared by 1 base and J by 1 base, with 7 bases of the junction left unmatched. Germline-derived CDR1 and CDR2 are SEHNR and FQNEAQ (reference sequence). The CDR3 sequence: CASSLGLGLAGGFQETQYF. For the CDR3, the DNA is TGTGCCAGCAGCTTAGGATTGGGACTAGCGGGAGGTTTCCAAGAGACCCAGTACTTC.

This chain links TRBV5-1 with TRBJ2-1, with D maybe TRBD2 (5 bases). Germline assignment: CDR1 SGHRS and CDR2 YFSETQ. The CDR3 consists of 16 residues. Trimming removed 5 bases at V and 9 bases at J, with 24 bases between. The CDR3 loop is CASRWEIGPPGGEQFF. The DNA of the CDR3 is TGCGCCAGCAGGTGGGAGATAGGACCCCCCGGCGGTGAGCAGTTCTTC.

J is TRBJ2-7 and V is TRBV5-1, with 12 bases that match TRBD1. V shed 4 bases, J shed 5 bases, and the junction held 4 bases outside the gene matches. The CDR3 sequence is 14 residues long. Germline CDR1 is SGHRS and CDR2 is YFSETQ. The CDR3 DNA sequence: TGCGCCAGCAGCCGGGGACAGGGGGCCCACGAGCAGTACTTC. The encoded protein is CASSRGQGAHEQYF.

The J gene is TRBJ1-4, the V gene TRBV30, with 7 positions matching TRBD1. This CDR3 contains 16 residues. Per germline, CDR1 GTSNPN and CDR2 SVGIG (reference sequence). V shed 3 bases, J shed 4 bases, and the junction held 11 bases outside the gene matches. CDR3 coding DNA: TGTGCCTGGAGCCCCGTCGGGACAGCCTATAATGAAAAACTGTTTTTT. Its translation is CAWSPVGTAYNEKLFF. The full variable domain, its missing parts supplied by reference TRBV30 and TRBJ1-4, is SQTIHQWPATLVQPVGSPLSLECTVEGTSNPNLYWYRQAAGRGLQLLFYSVGIGQISSEVPQNLSASRPQDRQFILSSKKLLLSDSGFYLCAWSPVGTAYNEKLFFGSGTQLSVL.

V usage is TRBV5-1 and J usage is TRBJ2-2; D uncertain. The germline V gene has CDR1 SGHRS and CDR2 YFSETQ. With 0 bases removed from V and 5 bases from J, the gap between germline ends came to 8 bases. This CDR3 has 14 residues. CDR3: CASSLVTVTGELFF. CDR3 sequence (DNA): TGCGCCAGCAGCTTGGTGACTGTAACCGGGGAGCTGTTTTTT.

This clone has only one observation. The chain joins TRBV9 to TRBJ2-4; D call uncertain. Germline V lookup: CDR1 SGDLS, CDR2 YYNGEE. CDR3 length equals 15 residues. V lost 0 bases and J lost 3, with 10 bases in between. The CDR3 here is CASSVDGWDKNIQYF. DNA of the CDR3: TGTGCCAGCAGCGTAGATGGTTGGGACAAAAACATTCAGTACTTC.

The DNA for the CDR3 is TGTGCCACCCCGACAGGGAACACCGGGGAGCTGTTTTTT. Amino acid sequence: CATPTGNTGELFF. The chain couples TRBV28 to TRBJ2-2, with a tentative D call TRBD1 (6 bases). The CDR3 spans 13 residues. CDR1 is MDHEN, CDR2 SYDVKM, per germline. Trimming removed 10 bases from V and 1 base from J, with 10 bases in between.

The CDR3 bases are TGTGCCTGGAGTGAGGGATCGAACACTGAAGCTTTCTTT. Residues: CAWSEGSNTEAFF. This chain links TRBV30 with TRBJ1-1; unclear D gene. The CDR3 length is 13 residues. Trimming cost V 1 base and J 1 base, with 7 bases left between them. The germline CDR1 and CDR2 sequences are GTSNPN and SVGIG (reference sequence).